This TCR beta chain was documented in a study of control samples from healthy donors and cancer patients. Generated by immunoSEQ multiplex PCR, the TCRdb table keeps only in-frame clones and is missing some. Counted here are some 150,000 clones, about nine tenths occurring once; the ten biggest clones make up 4.9%. The TCR originated in a man aged 25-40 years in good health. The sequencing sample was made of blood.

The CDR3 protein is CASSQRQPNTEAFF. Here the CDR3 DNA reads TGTGCCAGCAGCCAAAGGCAGCCGAACACTGAAGCTTTCTTT. J is TRBJ1-1 and V is TRBV3-1 (or the pseudogene TRBV3-2); no clear D gene. This CDR3 is built from 14 residues. Germline V lookup: CDR1 LGHDT, CDR2 YNNKEL (reference sequence). Trimming took off 2 bases at V and 1 base at J, with 8 bases between the two ends.